This TCR beta chain was captured by sequencing in a study of cytomegalovirus exposure and HLA in healthy donors. The study's findings and limits: In a later analysis, parvovirus B19, influenza, CMV and Epstein-Barr virus appeared linked to several top co-occurrence clusters. Most TCR beta V segments were productive about 90% or about 30% of the time in an earlier analysis. Across all donors, roughly uniform sequencing depth was an assumption of the presence/absence analyses.

On this clone: Antigen: not known.

This PCR relied on a set of 60 Vbeta primers and 13 Jbeta primers. In the original workflow: In a later analysis, of 80 million to 90 million unique beta chains, around 11 million appeared in at least two donors. Measured with immunoSEQ multiplex PCR; TCRdb has only the in-frame clones, and not every one. D and trimming come from the DNA, and the V and J calls and clone size come from that table. The table lists around 200,000 clones, around 76% of them singletons. Germline trimming cut 0 bases from V and 2 bases from J; bases unmatched to any gene: 2. This CDR3 has 15 amino acids. From germline, CDR1 is SGHDT and CDR2 YYEEEE.

Sequenced: PBMCs. The clonotype comes from a young woman in good health and CMV-seropositive. The genes are TRBV5-6 and TRBJ2-5; 9 bases are shared with TRBD2. CDR3 bases: TGTGCCAGCAGCTTGGTTCTAGCGGGGCAAGAGACCCAGTACTTC. Its protein is CASSLVLAGQETQYF.